The 19 T cell receptor beta chains listed next were all sequenced from one sample in a study of human T cells and chemical hapten exposure. TCRdb called the RACE reads again in MiXCR, with one record for every CDR3 protein. Of fewer than 400,000 distinct CDR3 sequences detected, around 7% appear once; the ten largest clones hold about 8%. Regarding time point: patch test 1, 2 weeks after DPC sensitization. Treatment given: therapeutic diphenylcyclopropenone sensitization with weekly scalp DPC. Sequencing was performed on whole blood, taken in connection with sensitization to the hapten diphenylcyclopropenone (DPC). Receptor source: a woman between 18 and 29 years old with alopecia areata. Some clones in this sample may be carry-over from other donors' samples.

Comment on this clonotype: Since a much larger clone is just one base distant, this may be a read error. The gene calls are TRBV2 and TRBJ2-1; D is undetermined. Germline CDR1 SNHLY, CDR2 FYNNEI. Trimming took off 7 bases at V and 0 bases at J, with 7 bases between the two ends. The CDR3 totals 13 residues. The CDR3 bases are TGTGCCAGCACCAGACGCTCCTACAATGAGCAGTTCTTC. Translation gives CASTRRSYNEQFF. Full variable domain (rest looked up from reference TRBV2 and TRBJ2-1): EPEVTQTPSHQVTQMGQEVILRCVPISNHLYFYWYRQILGQKVEFLVSFYNNEISEKSEIFDDQFSVERPDGSNFTLKIRSTKLEDSAMYFCASTRRSYNEQFFGPGTRLTVL.

This clonotype was detected only a few times. V is TRBV6-5 and J is TRBJ2-3, with 9 bases fitting TRBD2. The trim removed 2 bases at V and 0 bases at J, leaving 6 bases unmatched. The germline V gene encodes CDR1 MNHEY and CDR2 SVGAGI. This CDR3 is 17 amino acids long. The CDR3 region has the DNA TGTGCCAGCAGTTACGGCGGGGGGGCTTTGAGCACAGATACGCAGTATTTT. It specifies CASSYGGGALSTDTQYF.

A few counts support this clonotype. The J gene is TRBJ1-6, the V gene TRBV7-6; D gene unclear. V was pared by 3 bases and J by 7 bases, with 10 bases between. The CDR3 length is 14 residues. Germline V gene data show CDR1 as SGHVS and CDR2 as FNYEAQ. The CDR3 DNA sequence: TGTGCCAGCAGCTTGGGCAGCACCAATTCACCCCTCCACTTT. Protein sequence: CASSLGSTNSPLHF.

This clonotype came up many times. This rearrangement joins TRBV6-5 to TRBJ2-7, with D perhaps TRBD1 or TRBD2 (5 bases each). This CDR3 is built from 15 residues. Trimming stripped 2 bases from V and 2 bases from J, with 13 bases between. In germline, CDR1 is MNHEY, CDR2 SVGAGI. Here the CDR3 DNA reads TGTGCCAGCAGTTACGGGGCATCGGAGGCCTACGAGCAGTACTTC. Translation gives CASSYGASEAYEQYF.

V is TRBV27 and J is TRBJ2-6; TRBD1 agrees at 8 bases. V shed 6 bases, J shed 0 bases, and the junction held 4 bases outside the gene matches. Germline V lookup: CDR1 MNHEY, CDR2 SMNVEV (reference sequence). The CDR3 is 16 residues long. The CDR3: CASRTGAGSGANVLTF. The CDR3 DNA reads TGTGCCAGCAGGACAGGGGCTGGCTCTGGGGCCAACGTCCTGACTTTC.

The chain carries TRBV27 and TRBJ1-1; 11 bases map to TRBD1. CDR1 and CDR2 (germline): MNHEY, SMNVEV (reference sequence). After removal of 6 bases from V and 6 bases from J, the junction contained 6 bases not matched to a gene. The CDR3 totals 14 residues. CDR3 residues: CASSKGQGASEAFF. The CDR3 region has the DNA TGTGCCAGCAGCAAAGGACAGGGGGCATCTGAAGCTTTCTTT.

The table lists this clonotype with many counts. The chain carries TRBV5-6 and TRBJ2-1; tentatively, D is TRBD1 (5 bases). This CDR3 region has 15 residues. V dropped 3 bases and J dropped 2 bases, with 12 bases sitting between them. Germline assignment: CDR1 SGHDT and CDR2 YYEEEE. CDR3 amino acids: CASSSDSYPYNEQFF. The CDR3 DNA reads as TGTGCCAGCAGCTCAGACAGCTATCCCTACAATGAGCAGTTCTTC.

The chain links TRBV7-9 to TRBJ1-6; TRBD1 matches 7 bases. With V trimmed by 5 bases and J by 10 bases, 11 bases remained unmatched. The CDR3 has 15 residues. CDR1 SEHNR and CDR2 FQNEAQ come from the germline V gene (reference sequence). The CDR3 DNA follows: TGTGCCAGCAGCCCCTACGGGGACAGCCAATCACCCCTCCACTTT. Translated, it gives CASSPYGDSQSPLHF. The whole variable domain, filled in from reference TRBV7-9 and TRBJ1-6, reads DTGVSQNPRHKITKRGQNVTFRCDPISEHNRLYWYRQTLGQGPEFLTYFQNEAQLEKSRLLSDRFSAERPKGSFSTLEIQRTEQGDSAMYLCASSPYGDSQSPLHFGNGTRLTVT.

V is TRBV6-6 and J is TRBJ2-3, with 7 bases that match TRBD2. Germline values: CDR1 MNHNY, CDR2 SVGAGI (reference sequence). This CDR3 has 16 amino acids. The V segment lost 2 bases and the J segment 7 bases; nucleotides outside the gene matches: 12. The CDR3 DNA reads as TGTGCCAGCAGTTACCTGACTAGCAAGTCGTCAAATACGCAGTATTTT. Translating gives CASSYLTSKSSNTQYF.

This clonotype was seen more than once but under ten times. The chain employs TRBV4-3 and TRBJ2-1, with 8 nucleotides matching TRBD2. This CDR3 comprises 13 residues. From germline, CDR1 is LGHNA and CDR2 YSLEER. Unmatched junction bases numbered 5, after V lost 4 bases and J lost 9 bases. Here the CDR3 reads CASSPGGVSEQFF. The DNA of the CDR3 is TGCGCCAGCAGCCCGGGGGGGGTCAGTGAGCAGTTCTTC.

This chain connects TRBV10-3 to TRBJ1-3; 7 nucleotides line up with TRBD1. This CDR3 has 14 amino acids. CDR1 ENHRY and CDR2 SYGVKD come from the germline V gene. J lost 2 bases, V lost 6 bases, and 4 bases had no gene match. The CDR3 loop reads CAIRRDRTGNTIYF. The DNA of the CDR3 is TGTGCCATCAGGAGGGACAGAACTGGAAACACCATATATTTT.

A few counts support this clonotype. This sequence joins TRBV6-1 and TRBJ1-6; 8 nucleotides match TRBD1. V shed 6 bases and J 9 bases; nucleotides not matched to a gene: 4. CDR1 and CDR2 from the germline V gene are MNHNS and SASEGT. The CDR3 extends over 13 amino acids. CDR3 DNA: TGTGCCAGCAGGGAGACAGGGGCTTCACCCCTCCACTTT. It is translated as CASRETGASPLHF.

This clonotype was recorded many times. The gene calls are TRBV5-5 and TRBJ1-1; no definite D call. The germline CDR1 and CDR2 sequences are SGHKS and YYEKEE (reference sequence). The V and J ends lost 1 base and 0 bases respectively, with 4 bases between them. CDR3 length equals 13 residues. CDR3 residues: CASSLPMNTEAFF. The CDR3 region has the DNA TGTGCCAGCAGCTTGCCGATGAACACTGAAGCTTTCTTT. Combining the CDR3 with reference TRBV5-5 and TRBJ1-1 gives the whole variable domain DAGVTQSPTHLIKTRGQQVTLRCSPISGHKSVSWYQQVLGQGPQFIFQYYEKEERGRGNFPDRFSARQFPNYSSELNVNALLLGDSALYLCASSLPMNTEAFFGQGTRLTVV.

This clonotype was seen only a few times. J is TRBJ2-7 and V is TRBV29-1; D is undetermined. Looked up from germline, CDR1 is SQVTM and CDR2 is ANQGSEA. Trimming left V 0 bases short and J 3 bases short, with 9 bases between. The CDR3 has 13 amino acids. Here the CDR3 DNA reads TGCAGCGTTGAAGAAGGAACACTCTACGAGCAGTACTTC. Translated: CSVEEGTLYEQYF.

This clonotype was picked up many times. The chain uses TRBV5-6 and TRBJ2-7; D is perhaps TRBD1 (6 bases). This CDR3 is built from 13 residues. Trimming shortened V by 4 bases and J by 9 bases, and 17 bases separated the two germline ends. The germline gives CDR1 SGHDT, CDR2 YYEEEE. CDR3 protein: CASSPRIQGRQYF. The CDR3 DNA is TGTGCCAGCAGCCCGAGGATACAGGGAAGGCAGTACTTC.

This clonotype was seen a handful of times. The CDR3 sequence: CASSKMRSDGEKLFF. The CDR3 DNA is TGTGCCAGCAGCAAAATGCGGAGTGACGGCGAAAAACTGTTTTTT. This chain links TRBV21-1 with TRBJ1-4. TRBV21-1 is reported as a pseudogene. The CDR3 covers 15 residues.

Many counts were recorded for this clonotype. The gene calls are TRBV6-2 or TRBV6-3 and TRBJ1-5, with D unresolved. Trimming took off 6 bases at V and 1 base at J, with 16 bases between the two ends. Germline V CDR1 and CDR2: MNHEY, SVGEGT. CDR3 length: 16 residues. The CDR3 region has the DNA TGTGCCAGCAGCTTTGTGGCAGGAGAAAGCAATCAGCCCCAGCATTTT. This encodes CASSFVAGESNQPQHF.

There are a few counts of this clonotype. V usage is TRBV7-2 and J usage is TRBJ2-3; no definite D call. The germline V gene encodes CDR1 SGHTA and CDR2 FQGNSA. The V end was cut by 8 bases, the J end by 5 bases, with 14 bases between. The CDR3 covers 13 residues. The CDR3 region is CASRLTGGDTQYF. CDR3 DNA sequence: TGTGCCAGCCGTTTGACGGGCGGAGATACGCAGTATTTT.

V usage is TRBV10-3 and J usage is TRBJ2-1, with D possibly called TRBD1 or TRBD2 (5 bases each). The germline V and J ends were trimmed by 4 bases and 6 bases, with 10 bases remaining between them. Germline CDR1 reads ENHRY; CDR2 reads SYGVKD. This CDR3 contains 13 residues. CDR3 DNA sequence: TGTGCCATCAGTGGGGCAGGGACCAATGAGCAGTTCTTC. As protein: CAISGAGTNEQFF.